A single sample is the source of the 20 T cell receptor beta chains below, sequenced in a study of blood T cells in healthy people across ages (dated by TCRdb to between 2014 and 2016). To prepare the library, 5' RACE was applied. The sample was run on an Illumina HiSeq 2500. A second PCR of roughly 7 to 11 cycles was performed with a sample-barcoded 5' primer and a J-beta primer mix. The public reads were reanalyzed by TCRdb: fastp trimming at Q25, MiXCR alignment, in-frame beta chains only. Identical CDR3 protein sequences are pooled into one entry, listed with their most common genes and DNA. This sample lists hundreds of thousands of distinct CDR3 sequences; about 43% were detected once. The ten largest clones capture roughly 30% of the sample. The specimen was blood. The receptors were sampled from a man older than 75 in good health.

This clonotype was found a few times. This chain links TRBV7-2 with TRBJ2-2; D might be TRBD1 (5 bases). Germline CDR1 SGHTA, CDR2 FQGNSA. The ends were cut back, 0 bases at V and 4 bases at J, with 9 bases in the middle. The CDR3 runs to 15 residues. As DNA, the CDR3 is TGTGCCAGCAGCTTAGCTCGACAGACCACCGGGGAGCTGTTTTTT. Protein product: CASSLARQTTGELFF.

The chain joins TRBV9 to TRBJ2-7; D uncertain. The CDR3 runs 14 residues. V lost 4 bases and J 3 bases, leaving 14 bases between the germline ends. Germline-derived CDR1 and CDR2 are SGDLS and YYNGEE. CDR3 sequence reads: CASSPQVEIYEQYF. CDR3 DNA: TGTGCCAGCAGCCCTCAAGTGGAGATCTACGAGCAGTACTTC.

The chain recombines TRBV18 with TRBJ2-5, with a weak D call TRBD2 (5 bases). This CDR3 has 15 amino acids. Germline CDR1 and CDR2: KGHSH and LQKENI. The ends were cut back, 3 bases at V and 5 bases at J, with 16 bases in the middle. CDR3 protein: CASSPQLGAFETQYF. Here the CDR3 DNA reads TGTGCCAGCTCACCGCAACTAGGTGCCTTCGAGACCCAGTACTTC.

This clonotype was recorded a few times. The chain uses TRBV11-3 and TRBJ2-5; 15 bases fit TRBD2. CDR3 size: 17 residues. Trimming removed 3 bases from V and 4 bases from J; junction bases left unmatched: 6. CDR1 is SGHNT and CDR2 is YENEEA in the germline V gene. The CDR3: CASSLGRTSGRAETQYF. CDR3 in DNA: TGTGCCAGCAGCTTGGGCCGGACTAGCGGGAGGGCAGAGACCCAGTACTTC.

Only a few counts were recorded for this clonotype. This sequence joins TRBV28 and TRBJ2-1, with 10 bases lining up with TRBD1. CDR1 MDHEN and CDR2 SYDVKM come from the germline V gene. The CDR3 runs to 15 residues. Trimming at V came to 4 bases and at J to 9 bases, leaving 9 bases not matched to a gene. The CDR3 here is CASSSSGQGFIEQFF. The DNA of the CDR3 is TGTGCCAGCAGTTCCTCGGGACAGGGGTTCATTGAGCAGTTCTTC.

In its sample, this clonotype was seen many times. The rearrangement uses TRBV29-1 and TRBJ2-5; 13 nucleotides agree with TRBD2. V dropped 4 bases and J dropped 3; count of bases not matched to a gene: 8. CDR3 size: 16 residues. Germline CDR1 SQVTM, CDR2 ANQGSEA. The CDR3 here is CSVVPTSGGSEETQYF. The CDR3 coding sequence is TGCAGCGTTGTCCCGACTAGCGGGGGGTCAGAAGAGACCCAGTACTTC. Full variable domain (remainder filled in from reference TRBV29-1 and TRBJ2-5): SAVISQKPSRDICQRGTSLTIQCQVDSQVTMMFWYRQQPGQSLTLIATANQGSEATYESGFVIDKFPISRPNLTFSTLTVSNMSPEDSSIYLCSVVPTSGGSEETQYFGPGTRLLVL.

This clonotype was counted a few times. The chain's CDR3 is CASSRLGGGLQETQYF. CDR3 DNA sequence: TGTGCCAGCAGCCGCCTTGGCGGGGGGCTCCAAGAGACCCAGTACTTC. The chain couples TRBV7-2 to TRBJ2-5; 8 bases line up with TRBD2. J gave up 1 base and V 5 bases, and 9 bases lay outside the gene matches. This CDR3 is 16 amino acids long. Germline V gene sequence: CDR1 SGHTA, CDR2 FQGNSA.

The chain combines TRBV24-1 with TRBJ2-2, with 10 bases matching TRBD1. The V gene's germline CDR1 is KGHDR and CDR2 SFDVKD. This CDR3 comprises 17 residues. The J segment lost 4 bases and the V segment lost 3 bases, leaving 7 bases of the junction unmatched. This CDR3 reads CATSDPGTGVGTGELFF. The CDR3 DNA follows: TGTGCCACCAGTGATCCAGGGACAGGGGTTGGCACCGGGGAGCTGTTTTTT.

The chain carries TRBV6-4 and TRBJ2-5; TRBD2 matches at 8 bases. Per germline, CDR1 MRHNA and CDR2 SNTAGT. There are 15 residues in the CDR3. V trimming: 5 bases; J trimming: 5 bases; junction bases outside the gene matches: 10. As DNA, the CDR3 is TGTGCCAGCAGTACCTGGATAAGCGGGAGTGAGACCCAGTACTTC. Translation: CASSTWISGSETQYF.

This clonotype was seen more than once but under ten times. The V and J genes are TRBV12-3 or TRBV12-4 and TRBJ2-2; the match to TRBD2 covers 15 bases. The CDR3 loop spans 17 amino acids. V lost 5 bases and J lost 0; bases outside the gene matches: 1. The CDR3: CASSGTSGGPNTGELFF. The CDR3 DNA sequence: TGTGCCAGCAGTGGGACTAGCGGGGGGCCGAACACCGGGGAGCTGTTTTTT.

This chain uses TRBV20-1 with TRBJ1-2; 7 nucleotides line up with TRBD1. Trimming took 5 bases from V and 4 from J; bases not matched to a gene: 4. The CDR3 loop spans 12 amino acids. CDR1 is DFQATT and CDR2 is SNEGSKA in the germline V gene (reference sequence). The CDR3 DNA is TGCAGTGCTTCTGACAGGGCCTATGGCTACACCTTC. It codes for CSASDRAYGYTF.

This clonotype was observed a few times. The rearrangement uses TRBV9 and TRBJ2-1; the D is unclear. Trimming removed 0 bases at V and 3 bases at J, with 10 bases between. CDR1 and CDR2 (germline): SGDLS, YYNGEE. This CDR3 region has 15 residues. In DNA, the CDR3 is TGTGCCAGCAGCGTAGGACCAGCCTTCTACAATGAGCAGTTCTTC. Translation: CASSVGPAFYNEQFF.

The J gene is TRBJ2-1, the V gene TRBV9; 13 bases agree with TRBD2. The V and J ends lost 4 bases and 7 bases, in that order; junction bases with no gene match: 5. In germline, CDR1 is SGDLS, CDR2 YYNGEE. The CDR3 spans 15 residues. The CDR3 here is CASSQPGLAGNEQFF. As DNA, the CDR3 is TGTGCCAGCAGCCAACCGGGACTAGCGGGGAATGAGCAGTTCTTC.

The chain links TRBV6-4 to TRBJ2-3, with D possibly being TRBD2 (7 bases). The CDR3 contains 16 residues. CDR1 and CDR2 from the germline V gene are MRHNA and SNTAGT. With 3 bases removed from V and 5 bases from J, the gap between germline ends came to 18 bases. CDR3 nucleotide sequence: TGTGCCAGCAGTGAAGGTTGGGGGGGCCCCGGAGATACGCAGTATTTT. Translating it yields CASSEGWGGPGDTQYF.

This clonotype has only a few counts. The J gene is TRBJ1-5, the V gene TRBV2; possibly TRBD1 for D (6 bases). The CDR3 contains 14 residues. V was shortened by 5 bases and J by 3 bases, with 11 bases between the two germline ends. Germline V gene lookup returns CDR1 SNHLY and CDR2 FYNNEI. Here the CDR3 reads CASSPDRINQPQHF. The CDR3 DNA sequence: TGTGCCAGCAGTCCGGACAGAATCAATCAGCCCCAGCATTTT. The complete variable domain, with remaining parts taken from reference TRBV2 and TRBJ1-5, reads EPEVTQTPSHQVTQMGQEVILRCVPISNHLYFYWYRQILGQKVEFLVSFYNNEISEKSEIFDDQFSVERPDGSNFTLKIRSTKLEDSAMYFCASSPDRINQPQHFGDGTRLSIL.

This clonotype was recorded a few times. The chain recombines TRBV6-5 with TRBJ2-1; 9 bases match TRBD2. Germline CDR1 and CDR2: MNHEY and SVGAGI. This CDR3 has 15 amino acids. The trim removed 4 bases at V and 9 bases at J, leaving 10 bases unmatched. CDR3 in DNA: TGTGCCAGCAGTTTCGTCGGCGGGAGGGCGATTGAGCAGTTCTTC. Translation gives CASSFVGGRAIEQFF.

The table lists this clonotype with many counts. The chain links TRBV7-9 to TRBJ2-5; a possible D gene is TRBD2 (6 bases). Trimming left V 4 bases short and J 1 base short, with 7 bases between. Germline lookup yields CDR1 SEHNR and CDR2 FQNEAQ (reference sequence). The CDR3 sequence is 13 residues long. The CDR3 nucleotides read TGTGCCAGCAGCTGGGGAGGCCAAGAGACCCAGTACTTC. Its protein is CASSWGGQETQYF. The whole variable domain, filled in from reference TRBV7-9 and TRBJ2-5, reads DTGVSQNPRHKITKRGQNVTFRCDPISEHNRLYWYRQTLGQGPEFLTYFQNEAQLEKSRLLSDRFSAERPKGSFSTLEIQRTEQGDSAMYLCASSWGGQETQYFGPGTRLLVL.

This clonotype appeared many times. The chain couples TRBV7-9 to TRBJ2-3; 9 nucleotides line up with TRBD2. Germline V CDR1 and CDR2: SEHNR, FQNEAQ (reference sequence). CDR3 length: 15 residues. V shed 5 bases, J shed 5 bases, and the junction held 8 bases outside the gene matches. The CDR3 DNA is TGTGCCAGCAGCCTCGGGACTAGCTTAGGAGATACGCAGTATTTT. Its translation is CASSLGTSLGDTQYF.

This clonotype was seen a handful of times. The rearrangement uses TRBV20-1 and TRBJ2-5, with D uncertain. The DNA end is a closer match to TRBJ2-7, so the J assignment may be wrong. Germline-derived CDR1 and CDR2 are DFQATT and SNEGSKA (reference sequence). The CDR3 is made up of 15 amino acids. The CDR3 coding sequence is TGCAGTGCTGTATCCGAGCTTGGCCCCCCCTACGAGCAGTACTTC. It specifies CSAVSELGPPYEQYF.

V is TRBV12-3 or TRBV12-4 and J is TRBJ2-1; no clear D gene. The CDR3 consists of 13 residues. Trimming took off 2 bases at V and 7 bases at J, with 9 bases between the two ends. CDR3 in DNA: TGTGCCAGCAGTTTAACTATTTGGAATGAGCAGTTCTTC. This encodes CASSLTIWNEQFF.